This is a list of T cell receptor beta chains from one sample in a study of CXCR3-negative and CXCR3-positive naive CD8 T cells. TCRdb re-analyzed the 5' RACE reads; it lists each CDR3 protein once, without DNA. This table lists about 5,500 distinct CDR3 sequences. Input material: naive CXCR3+ CD8+ T cells from blood. Receptors originate from a human donor in good health. Some clones in this sample may be carry-over from other donors' samples. Each CDR3 is given with its conserved first and last residue. Only part of the rows carry a size: once, few, many, or a class if the clone is expanded.

j_gene	v_gene	abundance	CDR3aa
TRBJ2-1	TRBV9	NA	CASSVEEASYNEQFF
TRBJ1-1	TRBV19	NA	CASNEYGNTEAFF
TRBJ2-1	TRBV6-5	medium-sized	CASSTSGKSYNEQFF
TRBJ1-1	TRBV7-9	medium-sized	CASSLVTGKGTEAFF
TRBJ1-6	TRBV7-2	medium-sized	CASSLAFYKAPNSPLHF
TRBJ2-3	TRBV7-2	NA	CASSLNLADVQYF
TRBJ2-7	TRBV7-3	NA	CASSLWAGESEQYF
TRBJ2-3	TRBV29-1	medium-sized	CSVEGGTGKSTDTQYF
TRBJ1-4	TRBV27	NA	CASRGQGNEKLFF
TRBJ2-7	TRBV11-2	medium-sized	CASSLSQTVGPLEQYF
TRBJ2-3	TRBV12-3/TRBV12-4	NA	CASSSTSGRASDTQYF
TRBJ1-1	TRBV5-1	medium-sized	CASSFKEQNTEAFF
TRBJ2-3	TRBV18	NA	CASSPAGTDSSTDTQYF
TRBJ2-7	TRBV18	medium-sized	CASSPPWDSYEQYF
TRBJ1-1	TRBV29-1	medium-sized	CSVEVRVTEAFF
TRBJ2-1	TRBV9	medium-sized	CASSEANYNEQFF
TRBJ2-1	TRBV20-1	medium-sized	CSAVPSAGSYNEQFF
TRBJ1-1	TRBV7-9	medium-sized	CASSSHPRQGGTEAFF
TRBJ2-1	TRBV11-3	NA	CASSLGGTAVNEQFF
TRBJ2-3	TRBV13	NA	CASSRRGRGTDTQYF
TRBJ2-7	TRBV29-1	medium-sized	CSVERGAYEQYF
TRBJ2-5	TRBV11-2	NA	CASSLPPFETQYF
TRBJ2-1	TRBV6-2/TRBV6-3	NA	CANRIREHEQFF
TRBJ2-1	TRBV20-1	NA	CSVRQGYEQFF
TRBJ2-7	TRBV29-1	medium-sized	CSVEESGPGIIYEQYF
TRBJ1-1	TRBV4-3	medium-sized	CASSQDGTGIIRAFF
TRBJ2-3	TRBV4-3	NA	CASSQVYLATDTQYF
TRBJ2-7	TRBV2	medium-sized	CASRTEFGTGSYEQYF